This record concerns one TCR beta chain sequence. V lost 6 bases, J lost 3 bases, and 14 bases stayed unmatched. Per the germline V gene, CDR1 is SNHLY and CDR2 is FYNNEI. The CDR3 covers 18 residues. The entry originates in a study of T cell responses to AZD1222 COVID-19 vaccine. Data came from immunoSEQ multiplex PCR; TCRdb stores just in-frame clones and leaves some out. The sample contains about 110,000 clones, roughly 90% of which appear only once. The sequencing here drew on peripheral blood, taken on day 0 of MenACWY control vaccination. The TCR comes from an adult in good health. This sequence joins TRBV2 and TRBJ2-5; TRBD2 matches at 12 bases. CDR3 protein: CASRVPTSGGLGKETQYF. The CDR3 DNA is TGTGCCAGCAGGGTCCCGACTAGCGGGGGCCTAGGTAAAGAGACCCAGTACTTC.